This TCR beta chain was profiled in a study of Ad26.COV2.S vaccination and SARS-CoV-2 variants. As for the study in general: Ad26.COV2.S arm of COV1001 included the donor. By the intramuscular route, Ad26.COV2.S was given once, or twice 56 days apart.

Treatment specified: approximately 18 received Ad26.COV2.S at low or high dose, single or two shots; a few received placebo; per-sample allocation not given. All samples were drawn on day 63, counting from the first vaccine or placebo injection. This adult donor, from Boston, was 18-55 years old. An Ad26 vector carrying the Wuhan-strain SARS-CoV-2 spike served as the vaccine. Sequencing was performed with immunoSEQ multiplex PCR; in TCRdb, only in-frame clones are kept and a portion is missing. Among about 500,000 clones listed, approximately 90% were seen once. Looked up from germline, CDR1 is SGHDT and CDR2 is YYEEEE. V lost 4 bases, J lost 3 bases, and 4 bases lay in between. This CDR3 spans 11 amino acids.

The starting material was peripheral blood, obtained in a trial of Ad26.COV2.S vaccine versus placebo. The chain recombines TRBV5-6 with TRBJ1-1; D uncertain. This receptor was identified in a person between 18 and 65 years old who received the Ad26.COV2.S COVID-19 vaccine or a placebo. CDR3 bases: TGTGCCAGCAGCCTCGACACTGAAGCTTTCTTT. Its translation: CASSLDTEAFF. The variable domain in full, with the rest retrieved from reference TRBV5-6 and TRBJ1-1, is DAGVTQSPTHLIKTRGQQVTLRCSPKSGHDTVSWYQQALGQGPQFIFQYYEEEERQRGNFPDRFSGHQFPNYSSELNVNALLLGDSALYLCASSLDTEAFFGQGTRLTVV.